A single sample is the source of the 17 T cell receptor beta chains below, sequenced in a study of regulatory T cells in long-lasting Graves disease. Time point noted: persistent/refractory GD, antithyroid drugs over 5 years with positive TRAb. With RNA extracted from PBMCs as input, the TCR library was made. Through Arm-PCR of CDR3 regions and iRepertoire HTBI primers, TCR beta libraries were built. TCRdb processed the multiplex PCR reads anew with MiXCR; each CDR3 protein has one entry. The sample consists of about 470,000 distinct CDR3 sequences, under 25% of them appearing once. Sequencing was performed on peripheral blood mononuclear cells (PBMCs), taken when the disease was refractory, from a patient treated with antithyroid drugs. The receptors here all came from a female donor with Graves disease.

Of note for this clonotype: This may stem from a read error, because a much larger clone lies one nucleotide away. The J gene is TRBJ2-5, the V gene TRBV28; TRBD2 agrees at 8 bases. CDR1 and CDR2 (germline): MDHEN, SYDVKM. The CDR3 runs 14 residues. Losses at the gene ends were 5 bases for V and 6 bases for J; bases not matched to a gene: 8. CDR3 protein: CASSPSGSAKTQYF. Here the CDR3 DNA reads TGTGCCAGCAGTCCCAGCGGGAGTGCCAAGACCCAGTACTTC.

This clonotype was found a few times. Here the CDR3 reads CASSVRRTSATLGGEQYF. The CDR3 nucleotides read TGTGCCAGCAGCGTCCGGCGGACTAGCGCGACCTTGGGGGGCGAGCAGTACTTC. The rearrangement links TRBV7-2 to TRBJ2-7, with 9 bases aligning to TRBD2. The germline CDR1 and CDR2 sequences are SGHTA and FQGNSA. CDR3 length: 18 residues. V was clipped by 5 bases and J by 6 bases; unmatched bases: 20.

CDR3 coding DNA: TGTGCCAGCAGTGAAGAGTCTAGCGGGAGCCATCCAGATACGCAGTATTTT. Its translation: CASSEESSGSHPDTQYF. The rearrangement uses TRBV25-1 and TRBJ2-3; TRBD2 aligns across 10 bases. Trimming removed 2 bases from V and 4 bases from J; junction bases left unmatched: 9. CDR1 MGHDK and CDR2 SYGVNS come from the germline V gene. The CDR3 has 17 residues. Based on the CDR3 plus reference TRBV25-1 and TRBJ2-3, the full variable domain is EADIYQTPRYLVIGTGKKITLECSQTMGHDKMYWYQQDPGMELHLIHYSYGVNSTEKGDLSSESTVSRIRTEHFPLTLESARPSHTSQYLCASSEESSGSHPDTQYFGPGTRLTVL.

This clonotype was observed at least ten times. This chain connects TRBV28 to TRBJ1-4; possible D gene TRBD1, 5 bases. This CDR3 is built from 15 residues. V shed 5 bases and J shed 5 bases, with 15 bases lying between them. Looked up from germline, CDR1 is MDHEN and CDR2 is SYDVKM. The CDR3 nucleotides are TGTGCCAGCAGTCCCACCGGGACTGGCAATGAAAAACTGTTTTTT. It codes for CASSPTGTGNEKLFF.

This clonotype occurred many times. The chain is built from TRBV28 and TRBJ2-5, with 13 bases identical to TRBD2. This CDR3 region has 17 residues. Germline trimming cut 4 bases from V and 3 bases from J; bases unmatched to any gene: 8. CDR1 MDHEN and CDR2 SYDVKM come from the germline V gene. The CDR3 DNA reads as TGTGCCAGCAGTTACCCACTCGGACTAGCGGGAGAAGAGACCCAGTACTTC. Encoded protein: CASSYPLGLAGEETQYF.

The chain carries TRBV30 and TRBJ2-7; D remains ambiguous. The CDR3 loop spans 12 amino acids. The V and J ends lost 0 bases and 4 bases respectively, with 7 bases between them. Germline V gene data show CDR1 as GTSNPN and CDR2 as SVGIG (reference sequence). CDR3 nucleotides: TGTGCCTGGAGTGTAGGGTTATACGAGCAGTACTTC. Translating it yields CAWSVGLYEQYF. The full variable domain, completed using reference TRBV30 and TRBJ2-7, is SQTIHQWPATLVQPVGSPLSLECTVEGTSNPNLYWYRQAAGRGLQLLFYSVGIGQISSEVPQNLSASRPQDRQFILSSKKLLLSDSGFYLCAWSVGLYEQYFGPGTRLTVT.

This clonotype was detected many times. V is TRBV11-2 and J is TRBJ2-2; D unresolved. The CDR3 runs 12 residues. Trimming cost V 5 bases and J 7 bases, with 8 bases left between them. The germline gives CDR1 SGHAT, CDR2 FQNNGV. CDR3 DNA sequence: TGTGCCAGCAGCCCTTTGCACGGGGAGCTGTTTTTT. It yields the protein CASSPLHGELFF.

This clonotype was counted only a few times. The CDR3 loop reads CASSPPWSGERAVRTF. The CDR3 nucleotides read TGTGCCAGCAGCCCTCCTTGGTCGGGGGAGAGAGCTGTCCGGACCTTC. The gene calls are TRBV7-9 and TRBJ1-2; the D gene is possibly TRBD1 (5 bases). The CDR3 totals 16 residues. V gave up 5 bases and J gave up 14 bases, with 30 bases separating them. Germline loops: CDR1 SEHNR, CDR2 FQNEAQ (reference sequence).

This clonotype was counted many times. This chain uses TRBV10-3 with TRBJ2-5; D gene uncertain. Germline CDR1 is ENHRY and CDR2 is SYGVKD. CDR3 length equals 14 residues. V lost 6 bases and J 2 bases, leaving 13 bases between the germline ends. This CDR3 is CAIRSQEKQETQYF. The CDR3 region has the DNA TGTGCCATCAGGTCTCAGGAGAAACAAGAGACCCAGTACTTC.

This clonotype was observed at least ten times. This rearrangement joins TRBV12-3 or TRBV12-4 to TRBJ2-7; no reliable D call. The CDR3 consists of 11 residues. Trimming left V 2 bases short and J 6 bases short, with 5 bases between. The CDR3 loop reads CASSLSAEQYF. CDR3 coding DNA: TGTGCCAGCAGTTTATCGGCCGAGCAGTACTTC.

The chain recombines TRBV12-3 or TRBV12-4 with TRBJ2-7; weak D call: TRBD2 (6 bases). Trimming left V 7 bases short and J 0 bases short, with 10 bases between. The CDR3 covers 13 residues. The CDR3 coding sequence is TGTGCCAGCATGGTAGCGGCCTCCTACGAGCAGTACTTC. As protein: CASMVAASYEQYF.

The chain recombines TRBV7-3 with TRBJ2-2; perhaps D is TRBD1 or TRBD2 (5 bases each). Germline CDR1 and CDR2: SGHTA and FQGTGA. The length of the CDR3 is 16 residues. The V end was cut by 1 base, the J end by 7 bases, with 16 bases between. The CDR3 DNA follows: TGTGCCAGCAGCTTAAATTCCAGGGAGCGGAGCGGGGAGCTGTTTTTT. This codes for CASSLNSRERSGELFF. The variable domain in full, completed from reference TRBV7-3 and TRBJ2-2, reads GAGVSQTPSNKVTEKGKYVELRCDPISGHTALYWYRQSLGQGPEFLIYFQGTGAADDSGLPNDRFFAVRPEGSVSTLKIQRTERGDSAVYLCASSLNSRERSGELFFGEGSRLTVL.

This clonotype was seen many times. The chain is built from TRBV12-3 or TRBV12-4 and TRBJ1-5, with a tentative D call TRBD1 (5 bases). The V and J ends lost 3 bases and 0 bases respectively, with 9 bases between them. This CDR3 spans 15 amino acids. The CDR3 region has the DNA TGTGCCAGCAGTTTGGGAGGGGCTAGCAATCAGCCCCAGCATTTT. It specifies CASSLGGASNQPQHF.

About this clonotype: Just one base apart from a much larger clone, this may be a read error. The V gene is TRBV28, the J gene TRBJ1-2; the D gene is possibly TRBD1 (6 bases). The CDR3 is made up of 13 amino acids. CDR1 is MDHEN and CDR2 is SYDVKM in the germline V gene. This chain's CDR3 is CASTPDRPRGHTF. DNA for the CDR3: TGTGCCAGCACCCCAGACAGGCCCCGTGGCCACACCTTC.

J is TRBJ2-2 and V is TRBV5-1; 8 nucleotides match TRBD1. The CDR3 has 16 amino acids. CDR1 and CDR2 from the germline V gene are SGHRS and YFSETQ. V lost 3 bases to trimming and J lost 5 bases; unmatched junction nucleotides: 9. CDR3 coding DNA: TGCGCCAGCAGCTGGTGGACAGGGCAGGCGACCGGGGAGCTGTTTTTT. Amino acids: CASSWWTGQATGELFF.

V gene TRBV30 combines with J gene TRBJ1-1; 9 nucleotides line up with TRBD1. The CDR3 is 12 residues long. Germline CDR1 reads GTSNPN; CDR2 reads SVGIG (reference sequence). J was trimmed by 7 bases and V by 5 bases; bases with no gene match: 5. This chain's CDR3 is CAWGTGRIEAFF. The CDR3 DNA sequence: TGTGCCTGGGGGACAGGGCGGATTGAAGCTTTCTTT. The full variable domain, rest sourced from reference TRBV30 and TRBJ1-1, is SQTIHQWPATLVQPVGSPLSLECTVEGTSNPNLYWYRQAAGRGLQLLFYSVGIGQISSEVPQNLSASRPQDRQFILSSKKLLLSDSGFYLCAWGTGRIEAFFGQGTRLTVV.

This clonotype was counted ten times or more. The chain employs TRBV11-2 and TRBJ2-5; a weak D match, TRBD2 (7 bases). The ends were cut back, 3 bases at V and 4 bases at J, with 18 bases in the middle. CDR1 SGHAT and CDR2 FQNNGV come from the germline V gene. The CDR3 runs to 16 residues. CDR3 residues: CASSFGGRSSGETQYF. In nucleotides, the CDR3 is TGTGCCAGCAGCTTCGGGGGGCGGAGTTCGGGAGAGACCCAGTACTTC. Combining the CDR3 with reference TRBV11-2 and TRBJ2-5 gives the whole variable domain EAGVAQSPRYKIIEKRQSVAFWCNPISGHATLYWYQQILGQGPKLLIQFQNNGVVDDSQLPKDRFSAERLKGVDSTLKIQPAKLEDSAVYLCASSFGGRSSGETQYFGPGTRLLVL.